This T cell receptor beta chain was found in a study of T cell clones after liver transplantation. Study at large: Samples came pre-transplant, pre-randomization before withdrawal, and post-randomization after withdrawal ended.

Between the trimmed V and J ends, which lost 3 bases and 8 bases, there was a span of 11 bases. The germline V gene encodes CDR1 SGHRS and CDR2 YFSETQ. The CDR3 contains 12 residues. Produced via immunoSEQ multiplex PCR; TCRdb's table is partial and in-frame only. The sample records tens of thousands of clones, around 90% being singletons. This TCR was sampled from a human donor who received a liver transplant. The genes are TRBV5-1 and TRBJ1-2; the D gene is possibly TRBD1 (6 bases). The sequenced sample was CD4+ T cells from blood, obtained before liver transplant. The CDR3 coding sequence is TGCGCCAGCAGCTGGACAGCGGGGGGCTACACCTTC. Protein sequence: CASSWTAGGYTF.